Listed here is a single TCR beta chain. This receptor's antigen is unknown. No base quality values were provided; no much bigger clone lies one nucleotide off. Using the immunoSEQ hsTCRbeta Kit, TCR beta CDR3 regions were sequenced from DNA. On the authors' methods: TCR sequencing data were analysed with the ImmunoSEQ Analyzer. T cell clonality was defined as 1 minus Pielou's evenness, as computed on productive rearrangements. The inverse Simpson index, applied to productive templates, was used to measure T cell diversity. T cell density was defined as TCR beta template counts normalized to usable DNA, with usable DNA estimated by amplifying and sequencing housekeeping genes. Two-sided Kruskal-Wallis tests were used to compare TCR metrics between histologic stages. The table was pulled from immuneACCESS by TCRdb, which kept in-frame rearrangements only. Such tables lose some clones; where checked, under half of the loss comes from unresolved V genes, and the rest has no known cause. D and trimming come from the DNA, and the V and J calls and clone size come from that table. The sample data list roughly 4,200 clones, and around 76% of these were observed just once. The ten most abundant clones make up around 15% of the sample.

Patients underwent resection in Japan or China between the mid-2010s and the late 2010s. Histologic diagnosis of each case was confirmed independently by two lung cancer pathologists on H&E slides. To enrich premalignant or tumor cells for nucleic acid extraction, macro-dissection was performed after pathologic assessment. FFPE tissue was used for DNA isolation with the AllPrep DNA/RNA FFPE Kit. In the germline V gene, CDR1 corresponds to MNHEY and CDR2 to SVGAGI. There are 14 amino acids in the CDR3, from cysteine to phenylalanine inclusive. CDR3 DNA is the only sequence kept; it has 42 bases, read in frame from the first base. Trimming removed 5 bases from V and 3 bases from J; the gene matches leave 0 bases unexplained. This record comes from a study of immune evolution from preneoplasia to lung adenocarcinoma listed by TCRdb under 2021. A note on the overall study: HLA loss of heterozygosity was found in approximately 7% of AIS, more than 13% of MIA and under 40% of ADC lesions, and in no AAH lesions. The TCR sequencing data were obtained from around 46 patients. The immune data were integrated with whole exome sequencing and methylation data from the same cohort of nodules. A total of some 48 patients with pulmonary nodules who underwent surgical resection were included in the overall cohort. Immune contexture across lung adenocarcinoma precursors and invasive adenocarcinoma was profiled using immune gene expression, TCR sequencing and multiplex immunofluorescence. According to the study, more than 95 samples went through TCR sequencing. Sample size was based on specimen availability rather than a prior power calculation. Resected precursor lesions (AAH, AIS, MIA) and invasive adenocarcinomas were each compared against paired morphologically normal lung tissue. POLYSOLVER was used to infer Class I HLA alleles from exome data, and LOHHLA was used to detect allele-specific HLA loss. The investigation overall reported the following: Normal lung had the highest top T cell clone frequencies, and these frequencies appeared to fall progressively from AAH through AIS, MIA and invasive adenocarcinoma. Because every patient came from Japan and China, how well the results apply to Western populations was uncertain. Clonality was highest in normal lung, while later-stage lesions appeared to show lower clonality but higher T cell density and diversity. Findings were based on association rather than direct causation; larger cohorts with long-term follow-up and longitudinal biopsies were deemed needed. T cell clonality was highest in KRAS-mutant nodules compared with EGFR-mutant or double wild-type lesions.

The rearranged chain carries TRBV6-5 and TRBJ2-1, with TRBD2 matching 11 junction bases. This clonotype was sampled from a person aged 70 to 80 with invasive lung adenocarcinoma. Some clones in this sample may be carry-over from other donors' samples. The sequencing input was FFPE invasive lung adenocarcinoma tissue. According to the study, the label for this sample's cell subset or site signals: frankly invasive lung adenocarcinoma (ADC). The CDR3 corresponds to CASSLAGGYNEQFF. The nucleotide sequence reads TGTGCCAGCAGTCTAGCGGGAGGCTACAATGAGCAGTTCTTC.